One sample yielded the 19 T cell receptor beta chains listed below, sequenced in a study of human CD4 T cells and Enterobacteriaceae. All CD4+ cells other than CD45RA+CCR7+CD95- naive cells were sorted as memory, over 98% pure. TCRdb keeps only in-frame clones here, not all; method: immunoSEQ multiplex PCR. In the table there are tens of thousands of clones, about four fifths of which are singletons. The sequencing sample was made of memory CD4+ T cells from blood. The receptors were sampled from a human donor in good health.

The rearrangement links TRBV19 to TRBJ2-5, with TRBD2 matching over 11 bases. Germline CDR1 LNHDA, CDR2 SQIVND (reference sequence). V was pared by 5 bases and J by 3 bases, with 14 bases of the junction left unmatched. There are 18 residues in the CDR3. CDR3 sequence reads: CASSPRVAGGPSKETQYF. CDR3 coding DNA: TGTGCCAGTAGTCCTCGGGTAGCGGGGGGGCCAAGCAAAGAGACCCAGTACTTC. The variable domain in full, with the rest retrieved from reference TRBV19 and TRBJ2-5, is DGGITQSPKYLFRKEGQNVTLSCEQNLNHDAMYWYRQDPGQGLRLIYYSQIVNDFQKGDIAEGYSVSREKKESFPLTVTSAQKNPTAFYLCASSPRVAGGPSKETQYFGPGTRLLVL.

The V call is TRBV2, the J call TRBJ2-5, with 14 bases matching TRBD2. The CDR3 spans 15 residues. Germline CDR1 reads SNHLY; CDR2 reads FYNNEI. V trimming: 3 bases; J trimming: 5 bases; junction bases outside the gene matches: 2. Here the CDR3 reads CASSDRLAGGETQYF. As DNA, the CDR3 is TGTGCCAGCAGTGACCGACTAGCGGGGGGGGAGACCCAGTACTTC. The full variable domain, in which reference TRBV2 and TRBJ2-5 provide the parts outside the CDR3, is EPEVTQTPSHQVTQMGQEVILRCVPISNHLYFYWYRQILGQKVEFLVSFYNNEISEKSEIFDDQFSVERPDGSNFTLKIRSTKLEDSAMYFCASSDRLAGGETQYFGPGTRLLVL.

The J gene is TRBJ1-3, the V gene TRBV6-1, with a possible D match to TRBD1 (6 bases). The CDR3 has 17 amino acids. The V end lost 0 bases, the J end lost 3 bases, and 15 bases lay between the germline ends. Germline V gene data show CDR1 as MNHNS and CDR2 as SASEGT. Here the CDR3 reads CASSEAFRGAGGNTIYF. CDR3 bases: TGTGCCAGCAGTGAAGCCTTCCGGGGGGCAGGTGGAAACACCATATATTTT.

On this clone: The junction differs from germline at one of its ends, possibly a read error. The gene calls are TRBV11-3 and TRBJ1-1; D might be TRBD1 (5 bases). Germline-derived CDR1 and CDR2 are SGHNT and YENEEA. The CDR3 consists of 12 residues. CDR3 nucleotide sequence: TGTGCCAGCAGCTTACATGGAGGCAGGGAGGCGTTT. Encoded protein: CASSLHGGREAF.

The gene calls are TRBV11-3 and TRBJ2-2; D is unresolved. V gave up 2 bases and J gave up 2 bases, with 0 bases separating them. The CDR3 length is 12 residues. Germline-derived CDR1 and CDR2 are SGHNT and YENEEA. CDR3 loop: CASSLNTGELFF. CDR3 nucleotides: TGTGCCAGCAGCTTAAACACCGGGGAGCTGTTTTTT.

The DNA of the CDR3 is TGTGCCAGCAGGAGCGGGATGGGACCCAACACCGGGGAGCTGTTTTTT. This translates into CASRSGMGPNTGELFF. The gene calls are TRBV27 and TRBJ2-2, with TRBD2 matching 7 bases. The CDR3 covers 16 residues. With 6 bases clipped from V and 2 bases from J, the junction kept 9 bases outside the gene matches. Per germline, CDR1 MNHEY and CDR2 SMNVEV (reference sequence).

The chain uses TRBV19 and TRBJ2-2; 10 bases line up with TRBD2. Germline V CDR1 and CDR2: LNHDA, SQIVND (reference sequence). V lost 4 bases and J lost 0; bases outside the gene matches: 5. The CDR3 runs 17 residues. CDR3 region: CASSSPGLATNTGELFF. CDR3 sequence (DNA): TGTGCCAGTAGTAGCCCGGGACTAGCGACGAACACCGGGGAGCTGTTTTTT.

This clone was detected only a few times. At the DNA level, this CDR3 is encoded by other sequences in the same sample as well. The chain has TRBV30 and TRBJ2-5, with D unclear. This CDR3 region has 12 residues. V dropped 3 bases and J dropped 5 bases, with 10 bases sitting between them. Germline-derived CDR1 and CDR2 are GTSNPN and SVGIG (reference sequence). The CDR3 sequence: CAWSPGRETQYF. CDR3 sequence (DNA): TGTGCCTGGAGCCCCGGGCGGGAGACCCAGTACTTC.

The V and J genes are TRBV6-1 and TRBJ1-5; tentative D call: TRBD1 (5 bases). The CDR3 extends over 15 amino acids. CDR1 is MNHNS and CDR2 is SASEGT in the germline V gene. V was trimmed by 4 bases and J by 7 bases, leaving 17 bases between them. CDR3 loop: CASSGQKSNTQPQHF. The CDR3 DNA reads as TGTGCCAGCAGTGGACAGAAATCCAATACCCAGCCCCAGCATTTT.

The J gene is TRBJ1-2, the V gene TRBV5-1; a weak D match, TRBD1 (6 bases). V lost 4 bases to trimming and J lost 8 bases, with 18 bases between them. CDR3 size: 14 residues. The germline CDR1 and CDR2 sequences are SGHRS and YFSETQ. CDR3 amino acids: CASSSGGAQGGYTF. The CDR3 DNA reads TGCGCCAGCAGCAGCGGGGGGGCCCAGGGAGGCTACACCTTC.

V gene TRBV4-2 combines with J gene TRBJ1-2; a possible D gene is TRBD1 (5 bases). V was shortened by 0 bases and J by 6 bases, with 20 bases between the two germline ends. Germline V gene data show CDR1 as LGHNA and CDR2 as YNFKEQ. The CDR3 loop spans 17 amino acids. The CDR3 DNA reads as TGTGCCAGCAGCCAAGAAGGGACGGGACCCCCGCCCAATGGCTACACCTTC. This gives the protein CASSQEGTGPPPNGYTF.

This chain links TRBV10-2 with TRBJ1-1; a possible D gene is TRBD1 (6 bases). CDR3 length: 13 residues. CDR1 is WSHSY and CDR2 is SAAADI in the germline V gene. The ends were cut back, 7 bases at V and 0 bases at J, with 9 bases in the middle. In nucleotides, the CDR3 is TGCGCCAGCAAAAGGGGGATGAACACTGAAGCTTTCTTT. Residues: CASKRGMNTEAFF.

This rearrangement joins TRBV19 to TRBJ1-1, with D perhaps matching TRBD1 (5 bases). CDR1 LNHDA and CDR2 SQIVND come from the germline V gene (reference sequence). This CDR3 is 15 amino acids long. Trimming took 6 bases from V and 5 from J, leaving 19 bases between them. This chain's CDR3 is CASRPGAPPKTEAFF. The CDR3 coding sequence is TGTGCCAGTAGGCCCGGGGCCCCACCTAAGACTGAAGCTTTCTTT.

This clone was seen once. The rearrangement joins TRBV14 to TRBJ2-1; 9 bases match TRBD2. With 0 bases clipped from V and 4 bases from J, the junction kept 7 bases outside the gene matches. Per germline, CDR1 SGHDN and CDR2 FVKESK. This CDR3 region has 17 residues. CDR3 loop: CASSQESYSGGYNEQFF. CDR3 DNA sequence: TGTGCCAGCAGCCAAGAATCTTATAGCGGGGGATACAATGAGCAGTTCTTC.

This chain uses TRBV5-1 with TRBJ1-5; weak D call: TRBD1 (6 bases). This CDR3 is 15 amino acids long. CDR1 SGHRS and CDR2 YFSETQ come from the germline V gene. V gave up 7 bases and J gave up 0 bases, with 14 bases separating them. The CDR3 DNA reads TGCGCCAGCGCCTTGGACAGCCCTAGCAATCAGCCCCAGCATTTT. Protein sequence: CASALDSPSNQPQHF.

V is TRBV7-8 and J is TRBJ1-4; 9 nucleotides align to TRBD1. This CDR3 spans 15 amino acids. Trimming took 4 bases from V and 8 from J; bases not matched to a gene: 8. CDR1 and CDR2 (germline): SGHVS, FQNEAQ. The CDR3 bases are TGTGCCAGCAGCTCACAACAGGGGGCGCGCGAAAAACTGTTTTTT. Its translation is CASSSQQGAREKLFF.

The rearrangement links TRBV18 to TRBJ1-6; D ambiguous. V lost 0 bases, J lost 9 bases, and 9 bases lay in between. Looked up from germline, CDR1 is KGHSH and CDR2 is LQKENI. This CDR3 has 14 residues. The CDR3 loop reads CASSPPGLGSPLHF. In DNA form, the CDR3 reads TGTGCCAGCTCACCACCGGGTTTAGGTTCACCCCTCCACTTT.

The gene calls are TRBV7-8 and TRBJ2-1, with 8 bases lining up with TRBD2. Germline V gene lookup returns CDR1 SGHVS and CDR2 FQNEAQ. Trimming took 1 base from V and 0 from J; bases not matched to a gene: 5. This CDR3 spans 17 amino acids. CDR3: CASSLVRAGVSYNEQFF. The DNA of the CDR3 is TGTGCCAGCAGCTTAGTTAGAGCGGGAGTCTCCTACAATGAGCAGTTCTTC.

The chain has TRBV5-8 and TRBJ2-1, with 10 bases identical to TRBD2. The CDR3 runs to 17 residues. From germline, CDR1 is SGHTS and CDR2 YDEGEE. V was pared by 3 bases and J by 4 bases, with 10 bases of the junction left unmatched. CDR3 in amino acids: CASSWAGLAEGYNEQFF. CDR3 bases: TGTGCCAGCAGCTGGGCCGGACTAGCGGAGGGATACAATGAGCAGTTCTTC.